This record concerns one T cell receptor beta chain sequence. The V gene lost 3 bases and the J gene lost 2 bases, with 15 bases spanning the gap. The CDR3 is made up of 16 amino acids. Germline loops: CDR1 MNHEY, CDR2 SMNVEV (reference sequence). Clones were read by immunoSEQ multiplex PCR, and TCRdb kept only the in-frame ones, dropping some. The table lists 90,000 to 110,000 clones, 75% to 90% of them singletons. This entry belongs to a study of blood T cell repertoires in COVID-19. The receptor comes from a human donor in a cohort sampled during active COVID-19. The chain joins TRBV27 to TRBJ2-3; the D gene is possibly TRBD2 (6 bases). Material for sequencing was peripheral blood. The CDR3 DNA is TGTGCCAGCAGTTTCTTACCGGGGGAGGACACAGATACGCAGTATTTT. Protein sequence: CASSFLPGEDTDTQYF.